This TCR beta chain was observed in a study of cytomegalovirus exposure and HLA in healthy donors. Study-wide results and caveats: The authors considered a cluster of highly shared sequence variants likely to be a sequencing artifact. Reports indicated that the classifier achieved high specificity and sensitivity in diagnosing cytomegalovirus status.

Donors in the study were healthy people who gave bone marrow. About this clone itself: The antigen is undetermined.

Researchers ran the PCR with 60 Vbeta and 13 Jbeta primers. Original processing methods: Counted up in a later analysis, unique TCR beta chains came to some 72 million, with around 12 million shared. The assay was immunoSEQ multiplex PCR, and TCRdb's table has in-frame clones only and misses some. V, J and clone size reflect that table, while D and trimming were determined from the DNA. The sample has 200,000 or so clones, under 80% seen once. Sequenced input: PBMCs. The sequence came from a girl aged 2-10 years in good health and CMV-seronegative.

The CDR3 spells CASSTADRYEQFF. CDR3 nucleotides: TGTGCCAGCAGCACCGCCGACAGATATGAGCAGTTCTTC. This chain joins TRBV9 and TRBJ2-1, with TRBD1 as a possible D gene (5 bases). V was clipped by 4 bases and J by 8 bases, with 13 bases between them. Germline V gene data show CDR1 as SGDLS and CDR2 as YYNGEE. The CDR3 is 13 amino acids.